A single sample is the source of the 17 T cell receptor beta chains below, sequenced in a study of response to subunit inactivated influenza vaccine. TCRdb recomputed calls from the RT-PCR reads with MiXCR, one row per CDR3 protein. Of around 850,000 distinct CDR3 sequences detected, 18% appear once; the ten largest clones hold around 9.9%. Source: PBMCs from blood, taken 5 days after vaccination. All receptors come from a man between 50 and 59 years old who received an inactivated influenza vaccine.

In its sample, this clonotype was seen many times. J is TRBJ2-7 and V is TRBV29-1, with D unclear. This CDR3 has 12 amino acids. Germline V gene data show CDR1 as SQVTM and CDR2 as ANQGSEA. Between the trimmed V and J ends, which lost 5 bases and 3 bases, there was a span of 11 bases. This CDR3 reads CSVTSSLYEQYF. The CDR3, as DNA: TGCAGCGTTACGTCCAGCCTCTACGAGCAGTACTTC.

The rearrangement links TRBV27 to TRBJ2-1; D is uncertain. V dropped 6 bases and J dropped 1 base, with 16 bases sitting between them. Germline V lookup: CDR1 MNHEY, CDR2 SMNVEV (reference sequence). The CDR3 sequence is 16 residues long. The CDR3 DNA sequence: TGTGCCAGCAGGGGCTGGACCGGCCCATCCTACAATGAGCAGTTCTTC. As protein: CASRGWTGPSYNEQFF.

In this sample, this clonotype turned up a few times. CDR3 sequence: CAISQGEAHEQYF. CDR3 coding DNA: TGTGCCATCAGTCAGGGGGAGGCTCACGAGCAGTACTTC. The gene calls are TRBV10-3 and TRBJ2-7; TRBD1 is a possible D gene (7 bases). This CDR3 comprises 13 residues. Germline CDR1 is ENHRY and CDR2 is SYGVKD. V was pared by 5 bases and J by 5 bases, with 13 bases between.

CDR3 sequence: CASSQARQGGYGYTF. The CDR3 region has the DNA TGCGCCAGCAGCCAAGCGCGACAGGGCGGCTATGGCTACACCTTC. The chain has TRBV4-1 and TRBJ1-2, with TRBD1 identical over 7 bases. CDR3 size: 15 residues. Germline V CDR1 and CDR2: MGHRA, YSYEKL. V shed 1 base, J shed 4 bases, and the junction held 6 bases outside the gene matches.

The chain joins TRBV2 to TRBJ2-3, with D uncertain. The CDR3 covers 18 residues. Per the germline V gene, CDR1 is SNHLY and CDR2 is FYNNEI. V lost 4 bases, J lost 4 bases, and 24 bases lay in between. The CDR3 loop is CASSGNPRQQEIPDTQYF. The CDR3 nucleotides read TGTGCCAGCAGTGGAAACCCGAGGCAGCAGGAGATCCCAGATACGCAGTATTTT.

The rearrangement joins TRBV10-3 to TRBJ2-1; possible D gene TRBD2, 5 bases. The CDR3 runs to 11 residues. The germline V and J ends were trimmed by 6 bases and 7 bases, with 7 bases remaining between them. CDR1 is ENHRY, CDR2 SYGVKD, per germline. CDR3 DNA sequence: TGTGCCATCAGAACGGGAAATGAGCAGTTCTTC. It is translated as CAIRTGNEQFF.

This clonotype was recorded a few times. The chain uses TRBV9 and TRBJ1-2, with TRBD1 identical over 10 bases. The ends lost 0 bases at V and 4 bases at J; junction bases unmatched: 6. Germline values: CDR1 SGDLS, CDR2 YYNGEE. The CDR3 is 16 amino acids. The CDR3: CASSVALTGGSYGYTF. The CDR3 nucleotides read TGTGCCAGCAGCGTAGCCCTGACAGGGGGCAGCTATGGCTACACCTTC.

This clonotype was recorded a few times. CDR3 DNA sequence: TGTGCCAGCACCAAGGACAGGGTAAACATTCAGTACTTC. It yields the protein CASTKDRVNIQYF. This chain joins TRBV12-3 or TRBV12-4 and TRBJ2-4; TRBD1 matches at 8 bases. The CDR3 consists of 13 residues. Unmatched junction bases numbered 5, after V lost 7 bases and J lost 6 bases.

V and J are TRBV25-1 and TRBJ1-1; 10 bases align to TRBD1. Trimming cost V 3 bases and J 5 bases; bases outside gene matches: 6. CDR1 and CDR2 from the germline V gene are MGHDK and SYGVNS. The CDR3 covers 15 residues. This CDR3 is CASSDRDRGRTEAFF. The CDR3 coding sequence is TGTGCCAGCAGTGACCGGGACAGGGGTAGGACTGAAGCTTTCTTT.

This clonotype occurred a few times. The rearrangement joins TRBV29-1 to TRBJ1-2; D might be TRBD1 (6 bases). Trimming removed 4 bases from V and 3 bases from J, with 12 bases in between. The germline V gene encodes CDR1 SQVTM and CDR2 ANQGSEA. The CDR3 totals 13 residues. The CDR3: CSVVSGADYGYTF. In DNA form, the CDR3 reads TGCAGCGTTGTATCAGGGGCTGACTATGGCTACACCTTC.

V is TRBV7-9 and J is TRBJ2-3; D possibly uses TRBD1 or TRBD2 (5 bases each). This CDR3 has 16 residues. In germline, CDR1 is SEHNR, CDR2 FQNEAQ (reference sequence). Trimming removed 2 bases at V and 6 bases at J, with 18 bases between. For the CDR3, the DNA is TGTGCCAGCAGCTTAATATCCGGGACGACGCAGGATACGCAGTATTTT. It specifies CASSLISGTTQDTQYF.

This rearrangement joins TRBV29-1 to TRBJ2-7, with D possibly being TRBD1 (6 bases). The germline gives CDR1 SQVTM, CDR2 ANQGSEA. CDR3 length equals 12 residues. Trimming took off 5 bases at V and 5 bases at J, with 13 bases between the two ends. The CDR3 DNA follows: TGCAGCGTTCTAACAGGGATCCACGAGCAGTACTTC. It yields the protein CSVLTGIHEQYF.

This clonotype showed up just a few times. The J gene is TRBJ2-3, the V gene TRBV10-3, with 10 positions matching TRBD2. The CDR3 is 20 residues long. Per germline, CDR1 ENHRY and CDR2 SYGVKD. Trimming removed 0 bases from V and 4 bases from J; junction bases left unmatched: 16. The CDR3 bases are TGTGCCATCAGTGAGTCGAGATGGCTAGCGGGAGAGGAGGTCTCAGATACGCAGTATTTT. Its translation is CAISESRWLAGEEVSDTQYF.

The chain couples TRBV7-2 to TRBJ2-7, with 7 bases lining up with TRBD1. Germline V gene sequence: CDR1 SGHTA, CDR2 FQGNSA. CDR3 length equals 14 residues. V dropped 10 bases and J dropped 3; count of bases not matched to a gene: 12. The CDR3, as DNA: TGTGCCACGTCTATAACAGGGGTCCTCTACGAGCAGTACTTC. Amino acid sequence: CATSITGVLYEQYF.

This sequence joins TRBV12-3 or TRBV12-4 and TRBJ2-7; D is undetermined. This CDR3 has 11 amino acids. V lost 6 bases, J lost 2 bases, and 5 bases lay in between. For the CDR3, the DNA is TGTGCCAGCAGGGTCGCCTACGAGCAGTACTTC. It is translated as CASRVAYEQYF.

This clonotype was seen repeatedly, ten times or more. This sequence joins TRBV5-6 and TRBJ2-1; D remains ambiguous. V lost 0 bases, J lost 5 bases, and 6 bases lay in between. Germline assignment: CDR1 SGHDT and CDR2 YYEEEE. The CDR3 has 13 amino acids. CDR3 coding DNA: TGTGCCAGCAGCTTGGCAGGAGACAATGAGCAGTTCTTC. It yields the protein CASSLAGDNEQFF.

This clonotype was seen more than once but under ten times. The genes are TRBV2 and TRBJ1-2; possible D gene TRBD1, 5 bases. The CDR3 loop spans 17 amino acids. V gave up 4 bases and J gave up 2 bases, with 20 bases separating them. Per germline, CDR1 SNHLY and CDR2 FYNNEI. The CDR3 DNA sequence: TGTGCCAGCAGTGGGAATATAGACCGGGACGGGAACTATGGCTACACCTTC. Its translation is CASSGNIDRDGNYGYTF. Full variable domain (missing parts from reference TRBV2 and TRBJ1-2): EPEVTQTPSHQVTQMGQEVILRCVPISNHLYFYWYRQILGQKVEFLVSFYNNEISEKSEIFDDQFSVERPDGSNFTLKIRSTKLEDSAMYFCASSGNIDRDGNYGYTFGSGTRLTVV.